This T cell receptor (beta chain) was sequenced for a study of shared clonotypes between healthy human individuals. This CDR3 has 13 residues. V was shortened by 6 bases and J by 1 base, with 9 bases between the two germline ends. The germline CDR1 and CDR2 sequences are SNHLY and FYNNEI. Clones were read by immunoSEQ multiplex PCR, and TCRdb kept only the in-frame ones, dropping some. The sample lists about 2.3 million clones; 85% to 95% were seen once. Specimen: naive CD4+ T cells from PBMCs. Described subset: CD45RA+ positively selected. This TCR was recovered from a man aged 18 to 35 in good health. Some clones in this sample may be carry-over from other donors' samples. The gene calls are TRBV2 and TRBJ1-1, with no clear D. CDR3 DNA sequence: TGTGCCAGCAGCGCGCCAGCGAACACTGAAGCTTTCTTT. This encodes CASSAPANTEAFF.